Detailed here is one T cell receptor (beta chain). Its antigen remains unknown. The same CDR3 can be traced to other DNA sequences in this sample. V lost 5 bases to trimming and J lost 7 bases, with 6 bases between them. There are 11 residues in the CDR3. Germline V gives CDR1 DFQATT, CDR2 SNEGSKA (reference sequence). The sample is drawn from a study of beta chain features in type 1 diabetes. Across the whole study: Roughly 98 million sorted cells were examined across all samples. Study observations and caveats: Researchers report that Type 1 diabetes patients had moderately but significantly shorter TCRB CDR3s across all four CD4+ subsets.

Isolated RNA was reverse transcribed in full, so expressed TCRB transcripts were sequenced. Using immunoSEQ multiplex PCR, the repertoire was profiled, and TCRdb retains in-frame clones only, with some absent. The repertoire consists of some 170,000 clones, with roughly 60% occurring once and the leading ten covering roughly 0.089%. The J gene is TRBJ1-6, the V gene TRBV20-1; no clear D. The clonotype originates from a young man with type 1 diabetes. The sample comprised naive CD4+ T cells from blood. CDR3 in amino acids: CSAGGNSPLHF. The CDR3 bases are TGCAGTGCTGGAGGAAATTCACCCCTCCACTTT.